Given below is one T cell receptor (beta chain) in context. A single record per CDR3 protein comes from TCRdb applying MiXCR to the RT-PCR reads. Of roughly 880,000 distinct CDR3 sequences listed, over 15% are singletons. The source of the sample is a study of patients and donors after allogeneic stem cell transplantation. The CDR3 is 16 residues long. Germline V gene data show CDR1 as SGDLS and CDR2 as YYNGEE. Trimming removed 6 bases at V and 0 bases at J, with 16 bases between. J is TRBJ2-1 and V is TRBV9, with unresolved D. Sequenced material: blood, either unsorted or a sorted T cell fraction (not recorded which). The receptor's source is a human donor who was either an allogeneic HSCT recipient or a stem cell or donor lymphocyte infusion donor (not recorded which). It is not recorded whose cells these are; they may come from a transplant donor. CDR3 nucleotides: TGTGCCAGCACCCCGGACGGATCTAGCTCCTACAATGAGCAGTTCTTC. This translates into CASTPDGSSSYNEQFF.